This section outlines one T cell receptor (beta chain) sequence together with its context. The CDR3 spans 13 residues. V lost 8 bases, J lost 0 bases, and 10 bases lay in between. Germline CDR1 reads LNHDA; CDR2 reads SQIVND (reference sequence). These data come from a study of cytomegalovirus exposure and HLA in healthy donors. Primers for the PCR totalled 60 Vbeta and 13 Jbeta. Produced via immunoSEQ multiplex PCR; TCRdb's table is partial and in-frame only. The top ten clones hold 6.5% to 8% of a sample with 140,000 to 150,000 clones, approximately 79% of them seen once. The sequence was obtained from a woman in her thirties or forties in good health and CMV-seropositive. The J gene is TRBJ1-2, the V gene TRBV19, with D perhaps matching TRBD1 (6 bases). Material for sequencing was PBMCs. The CDR3 sequence: CASGGDTNYGYTF. The CDR3 nucleotides are TGTGCCAGTGGGGGGGACACTAACTATGGCTACACCTTC.